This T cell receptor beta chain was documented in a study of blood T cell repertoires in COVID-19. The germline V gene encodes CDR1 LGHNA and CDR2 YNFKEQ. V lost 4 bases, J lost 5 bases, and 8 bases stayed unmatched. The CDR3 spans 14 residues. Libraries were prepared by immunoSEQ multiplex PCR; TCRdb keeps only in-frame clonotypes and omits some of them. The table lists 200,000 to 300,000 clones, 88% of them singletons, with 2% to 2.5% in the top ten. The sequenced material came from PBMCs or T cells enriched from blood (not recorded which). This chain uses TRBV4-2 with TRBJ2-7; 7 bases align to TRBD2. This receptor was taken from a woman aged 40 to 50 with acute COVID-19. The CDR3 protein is CASSLPPGGDEQYF. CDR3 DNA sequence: TGTGCCAGCAGCCTACCTCCGGGAGGTGACGAGCAGTACTTC.